Each of the 10 T cell receptor beta chains below was sequenced from the same sample in a study of PD-1 blockade in classical Hodgkin lymphoma. Libraries were prepared by immunoSEQ multiplex PCR; TCRdb keeps only in-frame clonotypes and omits some of them. The data contain tens of thousands of clones, 80% to 90% of them singletons. Every patient was affected by relapse after autologous stem cell transplantation, while exposure to brentuximab vedotin was not uniform. The input for sequencing was peripheral blood mononuclear cells (PBMCs), taken at baseline. The receptors shown here come from a human donor with classical Hodgkin lymphoma.

Only one count was recorded for this clone. The rearrangement uses TRBV11-3 and TRBJ1-1; D is perhaps TRBD1 (6 bases). The V gene's germline CDR1 is SGHNT and CDR2 YENEEA. V was pared by 5 bases and J by 1 base, with 11 bases between. This CDR3 contains 14 residues. CDR3: CASSESGENTEAFF. CDR3 nucleotides: TGTGCCAGCAGCGAATCAGGGGAGAACACTGAAGCTTTCTTT. Full variable domain (rest looked up from reference TRBV11-3 and TRBJ1-1): EAGVVQSPRYKIIEKKQPVAFWCNPISGHNTLYWYLQNLGQGPELLIRYENEEAVDDSQLPKDRFSAERLKGVDSTLKIQPAELGDSAVYLCASSESGENTEAFFGQGTRLTVV.

The chain combines TRBV5-4 with TRBJ2-7; D assignment may be TRBD1 or TRBD2 (6 bases each). Trimming removed 2 bases from V and 6 bases from J, with 18 bases in between. This CDR3 spans 15 amino acids. Per the germline V gene, CDR1 is SGHNT and CDR2 is YYREEE (reference sequence). The CDR3 reads CASSFLGGTPREQYF. CDR3 coding DNA: TGTGCCAGCAGCTTTCTCGGGGGCACCCCGCGCGAGCAGTACTTC. Together with reference TRBV5-4 and TRBJ2-7, the CDR3 gives the full variable domain: ETGVTQSPTHLIKTRGQQVTLRCSSQSGHNTVSWYQQALGQGPQFIFQYYREEENGRGNFPPRFSGLQFPNYSSELNVNALELDDSALYLCASSFLGGTPREQYFGPGTRLTVT.

The J gene is TRBJ1-2, the V gene TRBV18; D unclear. The CDR3 is 13 residues long. The V gene lost 2 bases and the J gene lost 6 bases, with 10 bases spanning the gap. Germline V gene sequence: CDR1 KGHSH, CDR2 LQKENI. CDR3 bases: TGTGCCAGCTCACCAATACGGGCAAATGGCTACACCTTC. Amino acids: CASSPIRANGYTF.

The V gene is TRBV5-1, the J gene TRBJ1-2, with 9 bases fitting TRBD1. The CDR3 has 15 residues. CDR1 and CDR2 from the germline V gene are SGHRS and YFSETQ. Losses at the gene ends were 3 bases for V and 6 bases for J; bases not matched to a gene: 9. The CDR3 loop reads CASSSSGQGWNGYTF. The CDR3 DNA follows: TGCGCCAGCAGCTCTTCAGGACAGGGGTGGAATGGCTACACCTTC. The full variable domain, its missing parts supplied by reference TRBV5-1 and TRBJ1-2, is KAGVTQTPRYLIKTRGQQVTLSCSPISGHRSVSWYQQTPGQGLQFLFEYFSETQRNKGNFPGRFSGRQFSNSRSEMNVSTLELGDSALYLCASSSSGQGWNGYTFGSGTRLTVV.

The chain combines TRBV30 with TRBJ2-3; D may be TRBD1 (5 bases). V was pared by 3 bases and J by 6 bases, with 16 bases between. Germline lookup yields CDR1 GTSNPN and CDR2 SVGIG (reference sequence). This CDR3 comprises 14 residues. This CDR3 reads CAWSRDSAADTQYF. The DNA for the CDR3 is TGTGCCTGGAGCAGGGATTCGGCGGCGGATACGCAGTATTTT.

The genes are TRBV6-1 and TRBJ1-5; a weak D match, TRBD1 (5 bases). The germline gives CDR1 MNHNS, CDR2 SASEGT. CDR3 length: 13 amino acids. V lost 8 bases, J lost 4 bases, and 12 bases lay in between. Written as DNA, the CDR3 is TGTGCCAGCTCGGTGGCAGGGAATCAGCCCCAGCATTTT. The encoded protein is CASSVAGNQPQHF.

The CDR3 sequence is CASSEAIRTNLNYEQYF. CDR3 DNA: TGTGCCAGCAGTGAAGCGATAAGGACCAACCTTAACTACGAGCAGTACTTC. V usage is TRBV6-1 and J usage is TRBJ2-7; D remains unclear. The CDR3 has 17 residues. Trimming shortened V by 0 bases and J by 3 bases, and 18 bases separated the two germline ends. Germline V gene data show CDR1 as MNHNS and CDR2 as SASEGT.

The chain combines TRBV5-1 with TRBJ2-7; possibly TRBD2 for D (6 bases). Germline lookup yields CDR1 SGHRS and CDR2 YFSETQ. The CDR3 contains 13 residues. V dropped 4 bases and J dropped 2 bases, with 10 bases sitting between them. The CDR3 loop is CASSGEDAYEQYF. The DNA of the CDR3 is TGCGCCAGCAGCGGGGAGGATGCCTACGAGCAGTACTTC. The full variable domain, rest sourced from reference TRBV5-1 and TRBJ2-7, is KAGVTQTPRYLIKTRGQQVTLSCSPISGHRSVSWYQQTPGQGLQFLFEYFSETQRNKGNFPGRFSGRQFSNSRSEMNVSTLELGDSALYLCASSGEDAYEQYFGPGTRLTVT.

The chain joins TRBV18 to TRBJ1-5; no clear D gene. This CDR3 region has 12 residues. Trimming cost V 4 bases and J 11 bases, with 12 bases left between them. Germline V gene lookup returns CDR1 KGHSH and CDR2 LQKENI. In DNA form, the CDR3 reads TGTGCCAGCTCACGGGAGTCGGAGGCCCAGCATTTT. Translating gives CASSRESEAQHF.

The chain links TRBV7-6 to TRBJ1-4; TRBD1 is a possible D gene (5 bases). The V and J ends lost 5 bases and 6 bases respectively, with 10 bases between them. CDR3 length: 13 residues. Germline V lookup: CDR1 SGHVS, CDR2 FNYEAQ. In nucleotides, the CDR3 is TGTGCCAGCAGCAGCCTCAGGGATGAAAAACTGTTTTTT. As protein: CASSSLRDEKLFF. The full variable domain, completed using reference TRBV7-6 and TRBJ1-4, is GAGVSQSPRYKVTKRGQDVALRCDPISGHVSLYWYRQALGQGPEFLTYFNYEAQQDKSGLPNDRFSAERPEGSISTLTIQRTEQRDSAMYRCASSSLRDEKLFFGSGTQLSVL.